This is a list of T cell receptor beta chains from one sample in a study of PD-1 blockade in classical Hodgkin lymphoma. Sequencing used immunoSEQ multiplex PCR; TCRdb keeps in-frame clones, though not all of them. Of about 21,000 clones in the sample, 68% were seen once. The sequences come from peripheral blood mononuclear cells (PBMCs), collected at baseline. These receptors came from a human donor with classical Hodgkin lymphoma. CDR3s include the opening cysteine and the closing phenylalanine or tryptophan. Each record gives: V gene, D gene, clone size, J gene, CDR3 protein, CDR3 DNA. The D gene is left open where the match is weak. Expanded clones get a size class; other rows say once, few or many, or leave the size out.

>TRBV7-9|.|.|TRBJ1-4
CASSLAVPTNEKLFF
TGTGCCAGCAGCTTAGCAGTACCAACTAATGAAAAACTGTTTTTT
>TRBV28|.|.|TRBJ1-5
CASRRGGQYSNQPQHF
TGTGCCAGCAGGCGGGGAGGGCAGTATAGCAATCAGCCCCAGCATTTT
>TRBV19|.|.|TRBJ2-2
CASSIGSAGELFF
TGTGCCAGTAGTATAGGTTCGGCCGGGGAGCTGTTTTTT
>TRBV28|.|.|TRBJ2-2
CASSPQDSGARTGELFF
TGTGCCAGCAGTCCGCAAGATTCGGGGGCTCGGACCGGGGAGCTGTTTTTT
>TRBV27|.|.|TRBJ2-4
CASRTTGRDGKNIQYF
TGTGCCAGCAGAACAACAGGGAGGGATGGCAAAAACATTCAGTACTTC
>TRBV5-6|.|.|TRBJ1-2
CASSLDGSGGSYGYTF
TGTGCCAGCAGCTTGGATGGCAGTGGGGGCAGCTATGGCTACACCTTC
>TRBV28|TRBD2|.|TRBJ2-5
CASSSPSGQETQYF
TGTGCCAGCAGTTCTCCTAGCGGTCAAGAGACCCAGTACTTC
>TRBV7-2|TRBD2|.|TRBJ2-7
CASSLGLAGRYEQYF
TGTGCCAGCAGCTTAGGACTAGCGGGGAGGTACGAGCAGTACTTC
>TRBV6-5|.|.|TRBJ2-5
CASSFQGGQETQYF
TGTGCCAGCAGTTTCCAGGGTGGTCAAGAGACCCAGTACTTC
>TRBV19|.|.|TRBJ1-5
CASSIAFEQPQHF
TGTGCCAGTAGTATAGCGTTTGAGCAGCCCCAGCATTTT
>TRBV29-1|TRBD2|.|TRBJ2-5
CSTGLMAETQYF
TGCAGCACGGGACTAATGGCTGAGACCCAGTACTTC
>TRBV30|.|.|TRBJ1-1
CAWSVWGTLNTEAFF
TGTGCCTGGAGTGTATGGGGCACTCTGAACACTGAAGCTTTCTTT
>TRBV19|TRBD1|.|TRBJ2-5
CASSWDREETQYF
TGTGCCAGTAGTTGGGACAGGGAAGAGACCCAGTACTTC
>TRBV7-2|.|.|TRBJ2-3
CASSPRGADTQYF
TGTGCCAGCAGCCCCAGGGGCGCAGATACGCAGTATTTT
>TRBV7-8|.|once|TRBJ2-7
CASSLAGRDYEQYF
TGTGCCAGCAGCTTAGCCGGGAGAGACTACGAGCAGTACTTC
>TRBV7-2|.|few|TRBJ2-7
CASSLGVSQYYEQYF
TGTGCCAGCAGCTTAGGTGTAAGCCAATACTACGAGCAGTACTTC
>TRBV7-6|.|few|TRBJ2-6
CASSRKGSGANVLTF
TGTGCCAGCAGCCGAAAAGGGTCTGGGGCCAACGTCCTGACTTTC
>TRBV29-1|.|few|TRBJ1-1
CSVGGSKGTEAFF
TGCAGCGTTGGAGGGTCCAAGGGCACTGAAGCTTTCTTT
>TRBV4-3|.|.|TRBJ1-3
CASSQWGVVGRSGNTIYF
TGCGCCAGCAGCCAATGGGGTGTCGTAGGCAGATCTGGAAACACCATATATTTT
>TRBV7-2|.|.|TRBJ2-3
CASSPLPADTQYF
TGTGCCAGCAGCCCTCTCCCAGCAGATACGCAGTATTTT
>TRBV6-6|.|.|TRBJ2-3
CASSYGDTDTQYF
TGTGCCAGCAGTTACGGCGACACAGATACGCAGTATTTT
>TRBV7-9|.|.|TRBJ2-3
CASSFERGTDTQYF
TGTGCCAGCAGCTTCGAGAGGGGTACAGATACGCAGTATTTT
>TRBV6-5|TRBD1|medium-sized|TRBJ1-1
CASSYEDRREAFF
TGTGCCAGCAGTTACGAGGACAGGAGGGAAGCTTTCTTT
>TRBV11-2|TRBD2|.|TRBJ2-7
CASSGQTGLAGGYEQYF
TGTGCCAGCAGCGGGCAGACGGGACTAGCGGGGGGGTACGAGCAGTACTTC
>TRBV29-1|.|few|TRBJ1-2
CSVIRAGYGYTF
TGCAGCGTTATAAGGGCCGGCTATGGCTACACCTTC
>TRBV5-6|.|.|TRBJ1-1
CASSLGTGTEAFF
TGTGCCAGCAGCTTAGGGACTGGAACTGAAGCTTTCTTT
>TRBV5-1|TRBD1|.|TRBJ2-7
CASSLTKQGMDSYEQYF
TGCGCCAGCAGCTTGACTAAACAGGGGATGGACTCCTACGAGCAGTACTTC
>TRBV7-9|.|once|TRBJ1-2
CASNPGEKGGYTF
TGTGCCAGCAATCCAGGGGAAAAAGGGGGCTACACCTTC
>TRBV19|.|.|TRBJ1-2
CASSTHRSLTGGYTF
TGTGCCAGTAGTACTCACAGATCCCTGACGGGGGGCTACACCTTC
>TRBV7-2|TRBD1|.|TRBJ1-2
CASSLGGGTGYGYTF
TGTGCCAGCAGCTTAGGAGGGGGCACGGGCTATGGCTACACCTTC
>TRBV29-1|TRBD2|once|TRBJ2-5
CSVEGLAGVEQETQYF
TGCAGCGTTGAGGGACTAGCGGGAGTGGAGCAAGAGACCCAGTACTTC
>TRBV9|.|.|TRBJ1-1
CASSVDRSPGREAFF
TGTGCCAGCAGCGTAGATAGGAGCCCCGGACGGGAAGCTTTCTTT
>TRBV19|.|few|TRBJ1-3
CSDKLPRLVSNTIYF
TGTAGTGACAAACTACCTAGGCTGGTTTCCAACACCATATATTTT
>TRBV5-4|.|.|TRBJ1-5
CASSQEWAGNQPQHF
TGTGCCAGCAGCCAAGAGTGGGCAGGGAATCAGCCCCAGCATTTT
>TRBV7-9|.|.|TRBJ2-7
CASSLISAGYYEQYF
TGTGCCAGCAGCTTAATATCGGCAGGTTACTACGAGCAGTACTTC
>TRBV7-2|.|few|TRBJ2-3
CASSTIGATQYF
TGTGCCAGCAGCACCATCGGAGCGACGCAGTATTTT
>TRBV9|.|medium-sized|TRBJ2-7
CASSAAGNPYEQYF
TGTGCCAGCAGCGCCGCAGGGAACCCCTACGAGCAGTACTTC
>TRBV19|.|.|TRBJ1-1
CASSISDNTEAFF
TGTGCCAGTAGTATTTCGGACAACACTGAAGCTTTCTTT
>TRBV6-5|.|.|TRBJ2-2
CASSSVAFANTGELFF
TGTGCCAGCAGTTCGGTAGCCTTCGCGAACACCGGGGAGCTGTTTTTT
>TRBV10-3|TRBD1|.|TRBJ2-5
CAISYTTGGGETQYF
TGTGCCATCAGCTACACCACAGGGGGCGGTGAGACCCAGTACTTC